This TCR beta chain comes out of a study of graft-versus-host responses after intestinal transplantation. Looking at the study overall: Recipients uniformly received anti-thymocyte globulin induction, followed by tacrolimus and steroids for approximately 3 years. General study findings and limits: Allograft graft-versus-host to host-versus-graft clonal ratios ran high in patients with graft-donor T cell macrochimerism. Declines in HvG clones occurring early post-transplant were associated with peak circulating GvH clone levels. The recipient marrow held GvH clones, and some of them showed up first in ileum or blood.

Points on this clone: Its target is not known.

CDR3 length: 14 amino acids. CDR1 is LGHNA, CDR2 YSLEER, per germline. V lost 0 bases, J lost 1 base, and 5 bases lay in between. Sequencing used immunoSEQ multiplex PCR; TCRdb keeps in-frame clones, though not all of them. The sample has roughly 75,000 clones, 91% seen once. The TCR was taken from a human donor who received an intestinal transplant. The rearrangement links TRBV4-3 to TRBJ2-3; unclear D gene. The input for sequencing was unstimulated CD4+ T cells sorted from spleen or lymph node cells, taken before intestinal transplant. The CDR3 loop is CASSQDGRTDTQYF. DNA of the CDR3: TGCGCCAGCAGCCAAGATGGCCGCACAGATACGCAGTATTTT.